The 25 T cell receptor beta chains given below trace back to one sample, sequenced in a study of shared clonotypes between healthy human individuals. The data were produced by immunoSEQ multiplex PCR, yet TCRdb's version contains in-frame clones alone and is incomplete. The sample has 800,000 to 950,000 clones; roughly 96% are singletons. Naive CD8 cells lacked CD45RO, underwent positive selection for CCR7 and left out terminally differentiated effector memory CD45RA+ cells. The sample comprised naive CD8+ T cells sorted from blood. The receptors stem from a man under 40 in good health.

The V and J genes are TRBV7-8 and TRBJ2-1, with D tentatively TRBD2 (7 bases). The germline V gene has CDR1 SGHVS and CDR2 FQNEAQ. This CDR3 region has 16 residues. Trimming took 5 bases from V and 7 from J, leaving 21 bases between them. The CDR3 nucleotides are TGTGCCAGCAGCGTTAGCCCCAGCCGGGGGGCTAATGAGCAGTTCTTC. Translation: CASSVSPSRGANEQFF. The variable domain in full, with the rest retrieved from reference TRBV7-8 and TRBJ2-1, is GAGVSQSPRYKVAKRGQDVALRCDPISGHVSLFWYQQALGQGPEFLTYFQNEAQLDKSGLPSDRFFAERPEGSVSTLKIQRTQQEDSAVYLCASSVSPSRGANEQFFGPGTRLTVL.

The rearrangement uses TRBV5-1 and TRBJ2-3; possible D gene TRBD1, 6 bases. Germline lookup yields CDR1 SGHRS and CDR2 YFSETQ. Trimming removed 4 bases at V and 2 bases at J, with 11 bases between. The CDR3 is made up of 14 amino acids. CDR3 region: CASSPKGHTDTQYF. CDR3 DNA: TGCGCCAGCAGCCCCAAGGGACACACAGATACGCAGTATTTT.

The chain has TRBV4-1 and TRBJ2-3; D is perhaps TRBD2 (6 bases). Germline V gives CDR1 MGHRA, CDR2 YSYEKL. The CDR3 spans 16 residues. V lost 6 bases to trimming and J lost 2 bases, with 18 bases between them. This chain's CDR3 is CASSIRSGDFTDTQYF. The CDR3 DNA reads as TGCGCCAGCAGTATAAGATCCGGGGACTTCACAGATACGCAGTATTTT.

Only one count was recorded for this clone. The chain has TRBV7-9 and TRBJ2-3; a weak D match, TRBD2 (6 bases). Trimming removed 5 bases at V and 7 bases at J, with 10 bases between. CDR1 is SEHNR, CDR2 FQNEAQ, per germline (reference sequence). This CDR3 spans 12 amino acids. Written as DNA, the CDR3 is TGTGCCAGCAGCCCTAGCGTAAATACGCAGTATTTT. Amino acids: CASSPSVNTQYF.

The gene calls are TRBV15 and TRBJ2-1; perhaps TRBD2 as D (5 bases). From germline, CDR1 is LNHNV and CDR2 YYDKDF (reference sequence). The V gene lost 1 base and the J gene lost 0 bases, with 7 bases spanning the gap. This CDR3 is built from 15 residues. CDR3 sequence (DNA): TGTGCCACCAGCAGAGGTCGGGACTCCTACAATGAGCAGTTCTTC. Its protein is CATSRGRDSYNEQFF.

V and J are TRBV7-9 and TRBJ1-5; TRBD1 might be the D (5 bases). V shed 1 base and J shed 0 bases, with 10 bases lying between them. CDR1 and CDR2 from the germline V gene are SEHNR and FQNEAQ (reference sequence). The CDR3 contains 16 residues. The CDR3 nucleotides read TGTGCCAGCAGCTTAGTCGGGGGAAATAGCAATCAGCCCCAGCATTTT. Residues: CASSLVGGNSNQPQHF.

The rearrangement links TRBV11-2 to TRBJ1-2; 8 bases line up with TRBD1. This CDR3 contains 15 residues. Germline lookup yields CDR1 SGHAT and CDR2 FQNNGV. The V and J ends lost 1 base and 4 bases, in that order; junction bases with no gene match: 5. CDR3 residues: CASSLAGDRIYGYTF. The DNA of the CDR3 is TGTGCCAGCAGCTTAGCCGGGGACAGGATCTATGGCTACACCTTC.

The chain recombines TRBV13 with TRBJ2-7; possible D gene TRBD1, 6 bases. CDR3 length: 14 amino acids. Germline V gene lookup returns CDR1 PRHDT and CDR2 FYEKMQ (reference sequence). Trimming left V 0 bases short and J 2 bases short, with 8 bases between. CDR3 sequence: CASSLGDSTYEQYF. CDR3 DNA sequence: TGTGCCAGCAGCTTAGGGGACAGCACCTACGAGCAGTACTTC.

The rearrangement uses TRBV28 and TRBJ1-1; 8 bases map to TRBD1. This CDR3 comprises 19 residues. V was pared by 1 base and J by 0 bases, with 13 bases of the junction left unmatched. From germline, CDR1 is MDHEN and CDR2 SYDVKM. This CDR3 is CASSLFGLRTGGVNTEAFF. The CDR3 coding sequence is TGTGCCAGCAGTTTATTTGGCCTCCGTACAGGGGGGGTGAACACTGAAGCTTTCTTT.

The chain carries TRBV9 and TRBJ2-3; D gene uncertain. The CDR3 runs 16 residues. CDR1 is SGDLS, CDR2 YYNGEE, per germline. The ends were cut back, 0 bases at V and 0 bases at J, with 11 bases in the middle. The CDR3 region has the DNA TGTGCCAGCAGCGTAGCAGGAGTCTTAAGCACAGATACGCAGTATTTT. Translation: CASSVAGVLSTDTQYF.

The CDR3 protein is CASSYTAQETQYF. CDR3 nucleotide sequence: TGTGCCAGCAGTTACACGGCCCAAGAGACCCAGTACTTC. The chain links TRBV6-6 to TRBJ2-5; no definite D call. Trimming removed 2 bases at V and 1 base at J, with 5 bases between. Germline values: CDR1 MNHNY, CDR2 SVGAGI (reference sequence). The CDR3 extends over 13 amino acids.

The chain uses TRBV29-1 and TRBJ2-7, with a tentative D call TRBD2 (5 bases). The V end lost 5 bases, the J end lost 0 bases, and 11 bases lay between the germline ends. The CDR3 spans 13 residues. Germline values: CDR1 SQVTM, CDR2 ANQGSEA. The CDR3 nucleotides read TGCAGCGTTACTACTAGTTTCTCCTACGAGCAGTACTTC. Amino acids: CSVTTSFSYEQYF.

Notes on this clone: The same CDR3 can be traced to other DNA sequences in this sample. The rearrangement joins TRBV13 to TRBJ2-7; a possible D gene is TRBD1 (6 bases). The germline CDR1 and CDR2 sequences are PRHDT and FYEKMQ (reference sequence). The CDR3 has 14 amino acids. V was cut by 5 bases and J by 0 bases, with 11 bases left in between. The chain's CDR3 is CASSLGQSSYEQYF. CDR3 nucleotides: TGTGCCAGCAGCCTCGGACAGAGCTCCTACGAGCAGTACTTC. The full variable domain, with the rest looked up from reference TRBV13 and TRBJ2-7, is AAGVIQSPRHLIKEKRETATLKCYPIPRHDTVYWYQQGPGQDPQFLISFYEKMQSDKGSIPDRFSAQQFSDYHSELNMSSLELGDSALYFCASSLGQSSYEQYFGPGTRLTVT.

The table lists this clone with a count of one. CDR3 nucleotide sequence: TGCAGCGTCGAAAGACAGGGGGCCGGAATTGAGCAGTACTTC. This codes for CSVERQGAGIEQYF. The chain uses TRBV29-1 and TRBJ2-7, with 10 bases matching TRBD1. The ends lost 6 bases at V and 7 bases at J; junction bases unmatched: 12. Germline values: CDR1 SQVTM, CDR2 ANQGSEA. The CDR3 extends over 14 amino acids.

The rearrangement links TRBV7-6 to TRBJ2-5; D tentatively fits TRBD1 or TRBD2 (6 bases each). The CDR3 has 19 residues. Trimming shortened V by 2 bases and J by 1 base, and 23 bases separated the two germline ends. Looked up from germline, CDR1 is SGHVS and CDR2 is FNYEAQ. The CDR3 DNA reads TGTGCCAGCAGCTTACTCCTCCTAAACAGGGAGGAGAGCCAAGAGACCCAGTACTTC. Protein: CASSLLLLNREESQETQYF.

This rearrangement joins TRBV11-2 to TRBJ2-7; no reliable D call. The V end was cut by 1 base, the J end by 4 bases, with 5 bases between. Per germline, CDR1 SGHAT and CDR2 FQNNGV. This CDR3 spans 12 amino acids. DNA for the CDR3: TGTGCCAGCAGCTTAGCTAGTTACGAGCAGTACTTC. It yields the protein CASSLASYEQYF.

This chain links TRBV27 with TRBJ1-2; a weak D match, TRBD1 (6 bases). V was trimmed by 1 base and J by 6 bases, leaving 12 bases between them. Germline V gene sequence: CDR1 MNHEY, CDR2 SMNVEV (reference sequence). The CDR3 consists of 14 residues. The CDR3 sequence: CASSLFSGEDGYTF. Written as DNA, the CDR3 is TGTGCCAGCAGTTTATTTTCAGGGGAGGATGGCTACACCTTC.

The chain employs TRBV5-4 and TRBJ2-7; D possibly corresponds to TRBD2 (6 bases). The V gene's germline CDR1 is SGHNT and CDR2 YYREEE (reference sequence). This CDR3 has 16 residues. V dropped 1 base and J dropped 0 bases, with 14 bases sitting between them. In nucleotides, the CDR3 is TGTGCCAGCAGCTTGTCTGGGACTCTCAGCTCCTACGAGCAGTACTTC. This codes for CASSLSGTLSSYEQYF.

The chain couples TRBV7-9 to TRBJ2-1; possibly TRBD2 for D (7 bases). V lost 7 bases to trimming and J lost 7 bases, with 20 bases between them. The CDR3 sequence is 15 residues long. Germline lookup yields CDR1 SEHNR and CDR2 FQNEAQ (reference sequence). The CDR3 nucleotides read TGTGCCAGCATTCCACTAGGGGGAGGGCCTAATGAGCAGTTCTTC. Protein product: CASIPLGGGPNEQFF.

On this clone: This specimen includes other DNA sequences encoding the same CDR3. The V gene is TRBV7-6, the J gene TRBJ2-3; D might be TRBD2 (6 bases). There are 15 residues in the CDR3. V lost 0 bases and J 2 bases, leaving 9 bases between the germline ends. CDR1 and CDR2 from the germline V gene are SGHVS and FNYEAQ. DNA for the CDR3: TGTGCCAGCAGCTTAGCGGGAGGACCCACAGATACGCAGTATTTT. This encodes CASSLAGGPTDTQYF.

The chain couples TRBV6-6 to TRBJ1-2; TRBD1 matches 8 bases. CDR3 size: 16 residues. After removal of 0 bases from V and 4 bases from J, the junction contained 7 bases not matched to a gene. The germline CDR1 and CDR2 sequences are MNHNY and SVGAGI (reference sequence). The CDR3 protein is CASSYSGQGATYGYTF. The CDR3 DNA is TGTGCCAGCAGTTACTCGGGGCAGGGGGCGACCTATGGCTACACCTTC.

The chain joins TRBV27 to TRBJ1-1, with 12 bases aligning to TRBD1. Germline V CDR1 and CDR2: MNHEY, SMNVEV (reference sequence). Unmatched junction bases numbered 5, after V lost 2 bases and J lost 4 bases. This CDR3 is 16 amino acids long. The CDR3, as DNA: TGTGCCAGCAGTTTAGGGACAGGGGGCAGGAGCACTGAAGCTTTCTTT. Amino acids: CASSLGTGGRSTEAFF.

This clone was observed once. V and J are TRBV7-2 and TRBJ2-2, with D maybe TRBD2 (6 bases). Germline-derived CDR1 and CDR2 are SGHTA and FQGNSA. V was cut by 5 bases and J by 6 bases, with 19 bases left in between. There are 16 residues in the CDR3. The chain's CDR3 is CASSAQETGVAGELFF. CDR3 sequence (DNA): TGTGCCAGCAGCGCCCAAGAAACGGGAGTGGCCGGGGAGCTGTTTTTT.

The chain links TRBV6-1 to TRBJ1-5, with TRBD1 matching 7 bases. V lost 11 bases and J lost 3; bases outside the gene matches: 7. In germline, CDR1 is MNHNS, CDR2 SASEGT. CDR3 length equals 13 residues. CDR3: CACSDRDNQPQHF. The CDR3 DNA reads TGTGCCTGTTCTGACAGGGACAATCAGCCCCAGCATTTT.

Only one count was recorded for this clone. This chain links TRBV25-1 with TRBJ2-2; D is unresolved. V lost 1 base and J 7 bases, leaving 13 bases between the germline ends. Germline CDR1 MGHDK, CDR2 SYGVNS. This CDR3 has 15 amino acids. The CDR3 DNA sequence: TGTGCCAGCAGTGAATTGTTAGCCCCGGGCGGGGAGCTGTTTTTT. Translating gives CASSELLAPGGELFF.